This T cell receptor beta chain was profiled in a study of blood T cell repertoires in COVID-19 (TCRdb year 2020). Study-wide context: Samples from collaborators originated in the United States, Italy and Spain and spanned both the acute and convalescent phases of COVID-19. Sample metadata almost always included a de-identified subject ID, COVID-19 status, age in years and sex. The samples were drawn from two sources: the first 160 participants of the ongoing ImmuneRACE study, and some 1,300 subjects contributed by 6 global collaborators. HLA class I and class II types, where available, came from metadata supplied by the sample provider rather than from assay-based typing. Deeply sampled blood TCRbeta repertoires from subjects exposed to, actively infected with, or recovered from COVID-19 were included in the dataset. The prospective study material was composed of cDNA or gDNA derived from T cells, B-cell-depleted T cells, or PBMCs. A freely available public database, intended as a resource for researchers studying the immune response to SARS-CoV-2, is where the repertoires were released. Study-level results and caveats: The quantity of clinical and demographic metadata differed by source and by participant and was supplied without curation.

Comments on this clone: Its antigen is currently not known. Nothing much larger sits one base from this clone, and base qualities are not available.

Including cysteine and phenylalanine, the CDR3 has 12 amino acids. This entry keeps only the CDR3 DNA: 36 bases, framed from base 1. V is clipped by 4 bases and J by 7 bases, and the sequence between their germline boundaries is 10 bases long. From the germline V gene, CDR1 is MDHEN and CDR2 is SYDVKM. Each collaborating institution followed its own protocols to collect whole blood in K2EDTA tubes. For TCRbeta analysis, collaborator samples were shipped as frozen whole blood, as isolated PBMCs, or as DNA extracted from either sample type. The immunoSEQ Assay, a bias-controlled multiplex PCR, was used to amplify TCRbeta CDR3 regions from genomic DNA. The paper's processing steps were these. The number of nucleated cells in each sample was estimated by amplification of reference gene primers within the assay. Sequence reads were collapsed and filtered to measure the absolute abundance of every unique TCRbeta CDR3 rearrangement. For each sample, productive Simpson clonality was calculated as the square root of Simpson's diversity index over productive rearrangements. TCRdb provides this immuneACCESS table in a form limited to in-frame rearrangements. Some clones are lacking; in checked studies, under half of them reflect an unresolved V gene, and why the rest are absent is not known. V and J calls and clone size are given by that table; D and trimming were obtained from the DNA. This sample comprises around 150,000 clones, 65% to 85% of them detected only once. The ten most abundant clones make up more than 11% of the sample.

The source is a woman aged 80 or over with acute or convalescent COVID-19. The specimen sequenced was peripheral blood. The rearranged segments are TRBV28 and TRBJ1-2; no D gene is confidently identified. In nucleotide form, the sequence is TGTGCCAGCAGTTCTGCCGGGGTTGGCTACACCTTC. This sequence encodes CASSSAGVGYTF.